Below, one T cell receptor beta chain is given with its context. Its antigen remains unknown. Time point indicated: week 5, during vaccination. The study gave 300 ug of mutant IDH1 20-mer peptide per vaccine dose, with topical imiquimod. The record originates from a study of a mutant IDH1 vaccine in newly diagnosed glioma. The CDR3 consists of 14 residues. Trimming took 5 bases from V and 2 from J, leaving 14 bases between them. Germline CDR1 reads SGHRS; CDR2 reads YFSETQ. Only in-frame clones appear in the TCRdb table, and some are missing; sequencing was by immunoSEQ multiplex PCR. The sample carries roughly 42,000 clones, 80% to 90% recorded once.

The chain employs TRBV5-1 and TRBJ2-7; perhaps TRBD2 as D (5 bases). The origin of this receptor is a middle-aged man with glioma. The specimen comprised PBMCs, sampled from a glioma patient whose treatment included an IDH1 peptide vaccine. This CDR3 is CASSEGPVPYEQYF. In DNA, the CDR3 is TGCGCCAGCAGTGAGGGCCCAGTCCCCTACGAGCAGTACTTC.